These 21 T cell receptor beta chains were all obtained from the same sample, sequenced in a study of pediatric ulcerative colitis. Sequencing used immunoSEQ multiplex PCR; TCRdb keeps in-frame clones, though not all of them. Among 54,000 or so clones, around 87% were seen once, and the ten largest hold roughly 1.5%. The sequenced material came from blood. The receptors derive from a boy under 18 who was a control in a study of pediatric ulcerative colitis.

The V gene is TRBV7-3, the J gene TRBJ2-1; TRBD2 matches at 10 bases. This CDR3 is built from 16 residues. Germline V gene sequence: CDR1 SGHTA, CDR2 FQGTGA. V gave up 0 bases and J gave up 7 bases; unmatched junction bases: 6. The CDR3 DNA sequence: TGTGCCAGCAGCTTAACTGCTAGCGGGAGAGGAAATGAGCAGTTCTTC. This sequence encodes CASSLTASGRGNEQFF.

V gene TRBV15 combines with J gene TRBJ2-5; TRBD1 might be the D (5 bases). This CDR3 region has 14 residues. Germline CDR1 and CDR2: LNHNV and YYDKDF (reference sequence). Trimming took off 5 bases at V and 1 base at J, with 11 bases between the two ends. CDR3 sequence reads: CATSVQVIQETQYF. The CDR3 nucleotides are TGTGCCACCAGCGTACAGGTTATCCAAGAGACCCAGTACTTC.

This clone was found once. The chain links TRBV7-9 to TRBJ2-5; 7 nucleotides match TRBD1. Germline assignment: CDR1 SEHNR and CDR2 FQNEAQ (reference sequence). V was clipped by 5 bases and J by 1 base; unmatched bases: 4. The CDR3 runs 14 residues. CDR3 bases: TGTGCCAGCAGCCCCGGGACAGTCCAAGAGACCCAGTACTTC. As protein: CASSPGTVQETQYF.

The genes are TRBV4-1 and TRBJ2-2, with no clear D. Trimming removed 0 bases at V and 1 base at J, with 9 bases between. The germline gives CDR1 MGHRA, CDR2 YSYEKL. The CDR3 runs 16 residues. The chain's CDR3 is CASSQERVRNTGELFF. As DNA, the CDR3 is TGCGCCAGCAGCCAAGAACGGGTTAGGAACACCGGGGAGCTGTTTTTT.

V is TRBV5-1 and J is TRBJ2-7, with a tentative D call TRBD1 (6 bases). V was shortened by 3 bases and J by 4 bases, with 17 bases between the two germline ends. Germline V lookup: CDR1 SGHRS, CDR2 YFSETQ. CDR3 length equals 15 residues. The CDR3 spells CASSSSPGATYEQYF. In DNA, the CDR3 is TGCGCCAGCAGCTCTTCGCCAGGGGCGACTTACGAGCAGTACTTC.

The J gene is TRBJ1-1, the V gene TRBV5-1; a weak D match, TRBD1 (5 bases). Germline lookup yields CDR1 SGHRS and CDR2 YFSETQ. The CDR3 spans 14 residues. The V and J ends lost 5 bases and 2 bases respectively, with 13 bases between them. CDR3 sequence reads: CASSTGHLNTEAFF. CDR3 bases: TGCGCCAGCAGTACTGGACACCTTAACACTGAAGCTTTCTTT. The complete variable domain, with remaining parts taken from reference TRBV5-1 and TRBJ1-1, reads KAGVTQTPRYLIKTRGQQVTLSCSPISGHRSVSWYQQTPGQGLQFLFEYFSETQRNKGNFPGRFSGRQFSNSRSEMNVSTLELGDSALYLCASSTGHLNTEAFFGQGTRLTVV.

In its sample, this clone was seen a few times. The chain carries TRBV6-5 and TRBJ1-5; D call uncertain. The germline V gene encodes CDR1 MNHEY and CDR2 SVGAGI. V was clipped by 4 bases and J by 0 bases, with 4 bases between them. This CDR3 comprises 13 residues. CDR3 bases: TGTGCCAGCAGTTTAAATAGCAATCAGCCCCAGCATTTT. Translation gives CASSLNSNQPQHF.

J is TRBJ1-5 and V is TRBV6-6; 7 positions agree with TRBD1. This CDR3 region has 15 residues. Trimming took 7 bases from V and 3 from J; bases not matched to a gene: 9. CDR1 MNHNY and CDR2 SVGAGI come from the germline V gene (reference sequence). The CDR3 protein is CASTLDRASNQPQHF. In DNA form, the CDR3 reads TGTGCCAGCACCCTAGACAGGGCCTCCAATCAGCCCCAGCATTTT.

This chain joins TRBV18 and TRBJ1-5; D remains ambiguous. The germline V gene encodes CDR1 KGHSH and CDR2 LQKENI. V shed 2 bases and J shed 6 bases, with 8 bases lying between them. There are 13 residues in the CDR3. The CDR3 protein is CASSPGLRQPQHF. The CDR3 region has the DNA TGTGCCAGCTCACCAGGGCTTCGTCAGCCCCAGCATTTT. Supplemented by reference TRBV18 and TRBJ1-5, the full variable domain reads NAGVMQNPRHLVRRRGQEARLRCSPMKGHSHVYWYRQLPEEGLKFMVYLQKENIIDESGMPKERFSAEFPKEGPSILRIQQVVRGDSAAYFCASSPGLRQPQHFGDGTRLSIL.

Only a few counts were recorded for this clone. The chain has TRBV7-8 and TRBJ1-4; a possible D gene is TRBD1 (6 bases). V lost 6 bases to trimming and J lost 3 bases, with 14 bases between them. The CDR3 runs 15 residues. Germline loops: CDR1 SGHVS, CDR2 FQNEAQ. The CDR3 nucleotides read TGTGCCAGCAGTCAGCCGAGACAGGCTAATGAAAAACTGTTTTTT. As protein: CASSQPRQANEKLFF. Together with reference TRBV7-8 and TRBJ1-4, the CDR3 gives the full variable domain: GAGVSQSPRYKVAKRGQDVALRCDPISGHVSLFWYQQALGQGPEFLTYFQNEAQLDKSGLPSDRFFAERPEGSVSTLKIQRTQQEDSAVYLCASSQPRQANEKLFFGSGTQLSVL.

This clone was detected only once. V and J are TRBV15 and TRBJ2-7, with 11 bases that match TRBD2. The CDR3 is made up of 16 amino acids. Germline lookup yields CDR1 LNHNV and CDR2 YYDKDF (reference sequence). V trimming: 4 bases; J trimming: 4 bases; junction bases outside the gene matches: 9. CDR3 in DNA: TGTGCCACCAGCACGGGACTAGCGGAAACACAATACGAGCAGTACTTC. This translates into CATSTGLAETQYEQYF.

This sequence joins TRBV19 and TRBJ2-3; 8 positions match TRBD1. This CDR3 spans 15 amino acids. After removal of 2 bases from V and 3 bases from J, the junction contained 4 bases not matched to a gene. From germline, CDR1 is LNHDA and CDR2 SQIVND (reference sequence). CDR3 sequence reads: CASSIIRGPTDTQYF. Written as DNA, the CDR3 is TGTGCCAGTAGTATAATCAGGGGGCCGACAGATACGCAGTATTTT.

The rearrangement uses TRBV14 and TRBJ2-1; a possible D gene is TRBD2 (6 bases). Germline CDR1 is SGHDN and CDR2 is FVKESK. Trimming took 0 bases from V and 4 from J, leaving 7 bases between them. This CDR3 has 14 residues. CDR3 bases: TGTGCCAGCAGCCAAGATGGGGGGTACAATGAGCAGTTCTTC. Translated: CASSQDGGYNEQFF.

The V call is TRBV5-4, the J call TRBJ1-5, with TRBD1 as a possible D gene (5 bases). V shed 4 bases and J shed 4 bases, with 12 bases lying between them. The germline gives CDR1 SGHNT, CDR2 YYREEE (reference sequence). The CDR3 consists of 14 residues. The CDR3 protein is CASSNVPGNQPQHF. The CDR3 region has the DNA TGTGCCAGCAGCAACGTTCCAGGGAATCAGCCCCAGCATTTT.

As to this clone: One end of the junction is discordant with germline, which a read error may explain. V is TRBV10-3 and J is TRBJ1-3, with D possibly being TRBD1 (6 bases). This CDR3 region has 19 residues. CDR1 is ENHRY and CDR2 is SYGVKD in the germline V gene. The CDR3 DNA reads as TGTGCCATCAGTTCTATCCTCTTCGGGGGCTCGACTTCTGGAAGCACCATATATTTT. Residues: CAISSILFGGSTSGSTIYF.

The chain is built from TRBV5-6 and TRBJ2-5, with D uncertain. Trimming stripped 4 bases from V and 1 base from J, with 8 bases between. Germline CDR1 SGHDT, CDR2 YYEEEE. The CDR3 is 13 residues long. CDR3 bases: TGTGCCAGCAGCGTGGTTGCCCAAGAGACCCAGTACTTC. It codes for CASSVVAQETQYF.

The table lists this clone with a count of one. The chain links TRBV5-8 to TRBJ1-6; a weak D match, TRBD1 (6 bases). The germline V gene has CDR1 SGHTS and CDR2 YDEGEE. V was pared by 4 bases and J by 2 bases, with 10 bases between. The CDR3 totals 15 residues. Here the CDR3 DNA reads TGTGCCAGCAGCCTACAGGGAACCTATAATTCACCCCTCCACTTT. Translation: CASSLQGTYNSPLHF.

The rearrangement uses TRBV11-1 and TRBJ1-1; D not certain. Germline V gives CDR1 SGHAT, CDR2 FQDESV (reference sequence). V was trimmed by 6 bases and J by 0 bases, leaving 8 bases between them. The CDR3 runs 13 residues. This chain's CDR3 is CASRWTVNTEAFF. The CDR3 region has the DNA TGTGCCAGCAGGTGGACGGTGAACACTGAAGCTTTCTTT.

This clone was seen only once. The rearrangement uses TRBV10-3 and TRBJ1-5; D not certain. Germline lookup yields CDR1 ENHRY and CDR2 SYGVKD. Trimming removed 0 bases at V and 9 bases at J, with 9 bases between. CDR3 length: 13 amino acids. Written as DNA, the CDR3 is TGTGCCATCAGTGAGTCGTTGGCAGGGCCCCAGCATTTT. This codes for CAISESLAGPQHF.

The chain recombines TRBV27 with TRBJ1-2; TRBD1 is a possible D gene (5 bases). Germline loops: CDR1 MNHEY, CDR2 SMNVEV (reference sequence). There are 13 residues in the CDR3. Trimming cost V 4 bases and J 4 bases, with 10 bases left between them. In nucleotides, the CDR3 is TGTGCCAGCAGTTCAGGGCCAGTCTATGGCTACACCTTC. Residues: CASSSGPVYGYTF.

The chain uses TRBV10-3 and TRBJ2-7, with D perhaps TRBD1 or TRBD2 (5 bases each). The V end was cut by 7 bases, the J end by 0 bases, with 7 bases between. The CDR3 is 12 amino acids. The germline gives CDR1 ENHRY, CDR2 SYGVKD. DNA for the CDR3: TGTGCCATCATGGGGACCTCCTACGAGCAGTACTTC. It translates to CAIMGTSYEQYF.